The 19 T cell receptor beta chains below all came from one sample that was sequenced in a study of regulatory T cells in long-lasting Graves disease. As for time point: persistent/refractory GD, antithyroid drugs over 5 years with positive TRAb. PBMC-extracted RNA yielded the TCR library. CDR3 regions were amplified by Arm-PCR using iRepertoire HTBI primers to build TCR beta libraries. Each CDR3 protein is one row after TCRdb ran MiXCR on the multiplex PCR reads. The sample includes almost 350,000 distinct CDR3 sequences, about 18% of them seen just once. Here the sequenced sample was peripheral blood mononuclear cells (PBMCs), taken when the disease was refractory, from a patient treated with antithyroid drugs. Receptor source: a female donor with Graves disease.

The chain links TRBV11-1 to TRBJ2-4; D is unresolved. CDR3 size: 16 residues. Germline V gives CDR1 SGHAT, CDR2 FQDESV (reference sequence). Trimming removed 6 bases from V and 0 bases from J, with 15 bases in between. The CDR3: CASSYRRLTAKNIQYF. The CDR3 nucleotides read TGTGCCAGCAGTTACCGAAGGCTAACAGCCAAAAACATTCAGTACTTC.

The rearrangement uses TRBV7-2 and TRBJ2-3, with no clear D. The CDR3 is made up of 13 amino acids. From germline, CDR1 is SGHTA and CDR2 FQGNSA. V gave up 2 bases and J gave up 3 bases, with 6 bases separating them. The CDR3 loop reads CASSLNPTDTQYF. The CDR3 DNA follows: TGTGCCAGCAGCTTAAACCCGACAGATACGCAGTATTTT.

Note on this clonotype: Just one base apart from a much larger clone, this may be a read error. The chain combines TRBV5-1 with TRBJ1-1, with D uncertain. The germline gives CDR1 SGHRS, CDR2 YFSETQ. V was pared by 6 bases and J by 3 bases, with 18 bases between. There are 15 residues in the CDR3. For the CDR3, the DNA is TGCGCCAGCAAAACGTATGGGAAGGCGGACACTGAAGCTTTCTTT. Residues: CASKTYGKADTEAFF.

The V and J genes are TRBV12-3 or TRBV12-4 and TRBJ2-3, with D perhaps matching TRBD1 or TRBD2 (5 bases each). This CDR3 region has 11 residues. Deletions cut 7 bases from V and 6 bases from J, with 8 bases between. CDR3 DNA: TGTGCCAGCACCGAGGGGGATACGCAGTATTTT. It specifies CASTEGDTQYF.

This chain links TRBV20-1 with TRBJ2-4; the match to TRBD1 covers 8 bases. After removal of 0 bases from V and 0 bases from J, the junction contained 10 bases not matched to a gene. CDR3 size: 18 residues. Per germline, CDR1 DFQATT and CDR2 SNEGSKA (reference sequence). DNA of the CDR3: TGCAGTGCTAGAGATCAGGCAGGGGGCAAACTAGCCAAAAACATTCAGTACTTC. Amino acids: CSARDQAGGKLAKNIQYF.

The chain is built from TRBV27 and TRBJ1-1, with no clear D. CDR3 length: 13 amino acids. V lost 3 bases and J 0 bases, leaving 5 bases between the germline ends. Germline CDR1 MNHEY, CDR2 SMNVEV (reference sequence). CDR3 sequence reads: CASSFVVNTEAFF. For the CDR3, the DNA is TGTGCCAGCAGTTTTGTGGTGAACACTGAAGCTTTCTTT.

With respect to this clonotype: A far larger clone is one base from this, pointing to a likely read error. V is TRBV6-4 and J is TRBJ1-1, with D maybe TRBD1 (5 bases). The V gene lost 2 bases and the J gene lost 4 bases, with 11 bases spanning the gap. From germline, CDR1 is MRHNA and CDR2 SNTAGT. The CDR3 runs 14 residues. The CDR3 spells CASSDPGKATEAFF. Written as DNA, the CDR3 is TGTGCCAGCAGTGACCCAGGGAAGGCCACTGAAGCTTTCTTT.

This clonotype was seen only a few times. The chain links TRBV3-1 to TRBJ2-2; 11 positions match TRBD2. Losses at the gene ends were 0 bases for V and 3 bases for J; bases not matched to a gene: 3. Germline-derived CDR1 and CDR2 are LGHDT and YNNKEL (reference sequence). The CDR3 totals 17 residues. This chain's CDR3 is CASSQDLAGGHTGELFF. CDR3 nucleotides: TGTGCCAGCAGCCAAGATTTAGCGGGAGGGCACACCGGGGAGCTGTTTTTT.

This clonotype showed up just a few times. The chain joins TRBV20-1 to TRBJ1-5; D is possibly TRBD1 (6 bases). Trimming left V 6 bases short and J 4 bases short, with 16 bases between. Looked up from germline, CDR1 is DFQATT and CDR2 is SNEGSKA (reference sequence). This CDR3 is built from 14 residues. The CDR3 reads CSALKGGANQPQHF. CDR3 bases: TGCAGTGCCCTTAAGGGGGGGGCTAATCAGCCCCAGCATTTT.

This clonotype was observed many times. The chain links TRBV12-3 or TRBV12-4 to TRBJ2-2; 9 bases line up with TRBD2. V gave up 4 bases and J gave up 1 base; unmatched junction bases: 7. The CDR3 is made up of 17 amino acids. CDR3 sequence reads: CASSSLLTSGNTGELFF. CDR3 coding DNA: TGTGCCAGCAGTTCCCTCCTGACTAGCGGGAACACCGGGGAGCTGTTTTTT.

This chain links TRBV9 with TRBJ2-5; no clear D gene. The length of the CDR3 is 16 residues. Between the trimmed V and J ends, which lost 3 bases and 2 bases, there was a span of 17 bases. The V gene's germline CDR1 is SGDLS and CDR2 YYNGEE. DNA for the CDR3: TGTGCCAGCAGCGCTTCCAGATATAATCAACAAGAGACCCAGTACTTC. Its protein is CASSASRYNQQETQYF.

The chain carries TRBV20-1 and TRBJ2-1, with D possibly TRBD2 on 6 matching bases. The germline CDR1 and CDR2 sequences are DFQATT and SNEGSKA (reference sequence). CDR3 length: 13 residues. The V gene lost 7 bases and the J gene lost 4 bases, with 14 bases spanning the gap. The CDR3: CSGGGEEYNEQFF. The CDR3 region has the DNA TGCAGTGGTGGCGGGGAGGAATACAATGAGCAGTTCTTC.

A word on this clonotype: A much larger clone lies a single base off, so this may be a read error. The J gene is TRBJ1-1, the V gene TRBV7-2, with D possibly being TRBD1 (6 bases). The germline V gene has CDR1 SGHTA and CDR2 FQGNSA. This CDR3 has 15 residues. The CDR3: CVSSFRGRGGTEAFF. CDR3 bases: TGTGTCAGCAGCTTCAGGGGCAGGGGAGGCACTGAAGCTTTCTTT.

Points on this clonotype: Germline and junction disagree at one end, which may indicate a read error. The chain has TRBV7-2 and TRBJ2-7; TRBD2 agrees at 11 bases. Germline CDR1 reads SGHTA; CDR2 reads FQGNSA. CDR3 length equals 16 residues. The CDR3 here is CAGSLAGLADIYEQYF. CDR3 sequence (DNA): TGTGCCGGCAGCTTAGCGGGACTAGCGGACATCTACGAGCAGTACTTC.

The sample holds many counts of this clonotype. The rearrangement links TRBV2 to TRBJ1-5; 7 bases are a match to TRBD1. J was trimmed by 5 bases and V by 5 bases; bases with no gene match: 6. The CDR3 is 14 amino acids. Germline assignment: CDR1 SNHLY and CDR2 FYNNEI. The CDR3 region has the DNA TGTGCCAGCAGTTCCCCACAGGGGTATCAGCCCCAGCATTTT. Its translation: CASSSPQGYQPQHF.

The CDR3 nucleotides are TGTGCCAGCAGCCCCCGGGCGCAGGGTGGGTCAGATACGCAGTATTTT. Encoded protein: CASSPRAQGGSDTQYF. The chain links TRBV7-9 to TRBJ2-3, with D perhaps matching TRBD1 (5 bases). Trimming removed 5 bases from V and 4 bases from J, with 19 bases in between. The V gene's germline CDR1 is SEHNR and CDR2 FQNEAQ (reference sequence). This CDR3 is built from 16 residues.

The CDR3 loop is CASSLIQGDNYEQYF. The DNA for the CDR3 is TGTGCCAGCAGCTTGATACAGGGAGACAACTACGAGCAGTACTTC. The V gene is TRBV7-3, the J gene TRBJ2-7; possibly TRBD1 for D (6 bases). V was shortened by 3 bases and J by 3 bases, with 15 bases between the two germline ends. Germline V CDR1 and CDR2: SGHTA, FQGTGA. The CDR3 covers 15 residues.

As concerns this clonotype: This may come from a read error, since a much larger clone is one base off. The J gene is TRBJ2-7, the V gene TRBV7-6, with D maybe TRBD1 (6 bases). V shed 4 bases and J shed 2 bases, with 9 bases lying between them. The CDR3 length is 13 residues. The germline V gene has CDR1 SGHVS and CDR2 FNYEAQ. The CDR3 is CASSSRDTYEQYF. As DNA, the CDR3 is TGTGCCAGCAGCTCCCGGGACACCTACGAGCAGTACTTC. Together with reference TRBV7-6 and TRBJ2-7, the CDR3 gives the full variable domain: GAGVSQSPRYKVTKRGQDVALRCDPISGHVSLYWYRQALGQGPEFLTYFNYEAQQDKSGLPNDRFSAERPEGSISTLTIQRTEQRDSAMYRCASSSRDTYEQYFGPGTRLTVT.

The table lists this clonotype with a few counts. The rearrangement joins TRBV19 to TRBJ1-5, with TRBD1 as a possible D gene (6 bases). Trimming removed 7 bases from V and 2 bases from J, with 12 bases in between. CDR1 is LNHDA and CDR2 is SQIVND in the germline V gene (reference sequence). This CDR3 spans 14 amino acids. The CDR3 sequence is CASNRVIGNQPQHF. The CDR3 bases are TGTGCCAGTAACAGGGTCATAGGCAATCAGCCCCAGCATTTT.